This entry is about one TCR beta chain. It lacks a known antigen. It has no much larger one-base neighbor in the sample; base qualities were not kept. This sample is drawn from a study of control samples from healthy donors and cancer patients (TCRdb year 2020). Library construction relied on the immunoSEQ multiplex PCR assay. Held by TCRdb, this immuneACCESS table contains in-frame sequences only and omits some clones. Under half of the omission traces to an unresolved V gene where checked; the cause of the rest is unknown. The sample contains about 160,000 clones, about 94% of them found a single time. Less than 15% of the sample belongs to the ten largest clones. There are 19 amino acids in the CDR3, from cysteine to phenylalanine inclusive. Left in the record is the CDR3 DNA by itself, 57 bases read in frame from the first base. V is trimmed back by 0 bases and J by 0 bases, and the junction contains 7 bases that no gene match accounts for. As encoded in the germline V gene, CDR1 is KGHDR while CDR2 is SFDVKD.

This chain joins TRBV24-1 to TRBJ1-6; 7 central nucleotides agree with TRBD1. The sequence was collected from a man aged 55-75 years with colorectal cancer. The sequenced material came from PBMCs. The CDR3: CATSDLPTGVSSYNSPLHF. The nucleotides are TGTGCCACCAGTGATTTGCCTACAGGGGTGAGCTCCTATAATTCACCCCTCCACTTT.